The entry below gives a single T cell receptor beta chain sequence along with its context. This sample was taken from a study of control samples from healthy donors and cancer patients. Data came from immunoSEQ multiplex PCR; TCRdb stores just in-frame clones and leaves some out. The table records about 100,000 clones, less than 90% of them present only once. V was pared by 1 base and J by 1 base, with 16 bases between. The CDR3 covers 18 residues. CDR1 is SGHDN and CDR2 is FVKESK in the germline V gene. Sequencing was done on a sample of blood. The chain carries TRBV14 and TRBJ2-2; D is perhaps TRBD1 or TRBD2 (5 bases each). This TCR was sampled from a woman aged 50 to 60 in good health. The CDR3 region has the DNA TGTGCCAGCAGCCAAGTGGGGGTCGGCAGTCAGAACACCGGGGAGCTGTTTTTT. Protein: CASSQVGVGSQNTGELFF.